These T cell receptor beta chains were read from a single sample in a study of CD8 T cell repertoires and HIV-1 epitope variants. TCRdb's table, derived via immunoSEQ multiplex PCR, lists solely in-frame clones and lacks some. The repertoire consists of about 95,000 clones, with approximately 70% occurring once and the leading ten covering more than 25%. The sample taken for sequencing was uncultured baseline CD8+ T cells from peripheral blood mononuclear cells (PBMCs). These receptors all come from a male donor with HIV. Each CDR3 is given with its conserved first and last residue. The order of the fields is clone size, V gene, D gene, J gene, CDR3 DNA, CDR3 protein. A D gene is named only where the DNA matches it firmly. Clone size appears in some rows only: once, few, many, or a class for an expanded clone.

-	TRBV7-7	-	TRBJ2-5	TGTGCTAGCAGCCGCGGACAGCAAGAGACCCAGTACTTC	CASSRGQQETQYF
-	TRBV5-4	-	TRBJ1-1	TGTGCCAGCAGCGTTGACCCGATACAGAACACTGAAGCTTTCTTT	CASSVDPIQNTEAFF
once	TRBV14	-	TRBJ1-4	TGTGCCAGCAGCCAAGCACGGGGCCCTAATGAAAAACTGTTTTTT	CASSQARGPNEKLFF
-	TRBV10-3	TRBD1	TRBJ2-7	TGTGCCACCTCCCAGGACAGGAACGAGCAGTACTTC	CATSQDRNEQYF
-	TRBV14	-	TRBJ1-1	TGTGCCAGCAGCCAAGGTCAGGGAACAAAAGCTTTCTTT	CASSQGQGTKAFF
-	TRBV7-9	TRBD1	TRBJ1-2	TGTGCCAGCAGCTTGGACAGGGGGGAAGGCTACACCTTC	CASSLDRGEGYTF
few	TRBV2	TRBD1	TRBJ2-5	TGTGCCAGCAGTGTCCTCACAGGGGGAGAGACCCAGTACTTC	CASSVLTGGETQYF
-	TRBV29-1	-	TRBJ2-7	TGCAGCGCCCAGATGGGAAGCTCCTACGAGCAGTACTTC	CSAQMGSSYEQYF
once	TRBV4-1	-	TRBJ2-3	TGCGCCAGCAGGTTGACGGCAGCCGCTAGCACAGATACGCAGTATTTT	CASRLTAAASTDTQYF
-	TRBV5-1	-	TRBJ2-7	TGCGCCAGCAGCCCGGCATCCGGGACGGCTTCCTACGAGCAGTACTTC	CASSPASGTASYEQYF
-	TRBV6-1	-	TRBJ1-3	TGTGCCAGCAGTGAAGCCCCGCAGTATGGAAACACCATATATTTT	CASSEAPQYGNTIYF
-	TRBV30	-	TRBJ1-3	TGTGCCCTCGGGGGGGCAGGGACGGGAAACACCATATATTTT	CALGGAGTGNTIYF
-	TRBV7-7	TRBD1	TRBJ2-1	TGTGCTAGCAGCTTACGGACAGGGGGCTTTGACAATGAGCAGTTCTTC	CASSLRTGGFDNEQFF
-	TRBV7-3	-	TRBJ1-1	TGTGCCAGCAGCTCTAATATCGGGGGTGAAGCTTTCTTT	CASSSNIGGEAFF
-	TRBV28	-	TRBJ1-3	TGTGCCAGCAGTTTCAGGGGCCCTGGAAACACCATATATTTT	CASSFRGPGNTIYF
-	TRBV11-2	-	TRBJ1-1	TGTGCCAGCAGCTGGCTACAGGCCCCGGGCACTGAAGCTTTCTTT	CASSWLQAPGTEAFF
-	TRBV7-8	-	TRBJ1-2	TGTGCCAGCAGCTTAGGGAGGGGTAACTATGGCTACACCTTC	CASSLGRGNYGYTF
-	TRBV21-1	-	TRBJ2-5	TGTGCCAGCAGCAACGGCGAGGCCACGAGGACCCAGTACTTC	CASSNGEATRTQYF
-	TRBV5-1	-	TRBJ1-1	TGCGCCAGCAGCTTGGAACGTGTTCGAGACACTGAAGCTTTCTTT	CASSLERVRDTEAFF
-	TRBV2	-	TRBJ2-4	TGTGCCAGCACTTGGGGGGAGGGGGCGCTAGTGAACATTCAGTACTTC	CASTWGEGALVNIQYF
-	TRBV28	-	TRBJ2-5	TGTGCCAGCAGTACCCAAGGCTTCGCCCAGTACTTC	CASSTQGFAQYF
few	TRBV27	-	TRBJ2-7	TGTGCCAGCGGGCGAGAATACGAGCAGTACTTC	CASGREYEQYF
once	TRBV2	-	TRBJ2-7	TGTGCCAGCAGTGAATACGGAGGGGTCGGAAACTACGAGCAGTACTTC	CASSEYGGVGNYEQYF
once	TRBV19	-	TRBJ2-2	TGTGCCAGTAGTCCGACAGGTAACACCGGGGAGCTGTTTTTT	CASSPTGNTGELFF
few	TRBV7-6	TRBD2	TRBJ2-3	TGTGCCAGCAGCTTAGCGCGGGCTAGCGGGACGAGCACAGATACGCAGTATTTT	CASSLARASGTSTDTQYF
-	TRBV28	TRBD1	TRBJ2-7	TGTGCCAGCTCCGGGACAGTTTCCTACGAGCAGTACTTC	CASSGTVSYEQYF
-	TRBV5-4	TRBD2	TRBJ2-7	TGTGCCAGCAGCACCGGACTAGCGGGCGCCTACGAGCAGTACTTC	CASSTGLAGAYEQYF
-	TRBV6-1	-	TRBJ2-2	TGTGCCAGCAGTGAAGAAGTGGAGGCAGGGACCGGGGAGCTGTTTTTT	CASSEEVEAGTGELFF
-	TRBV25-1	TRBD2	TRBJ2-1	TGTGCCAGCAGTGGGACTAGCGGGAGCAGAACCTACAATGAGCAGTTCTTC	CASSGTSGSRTYNEQFF
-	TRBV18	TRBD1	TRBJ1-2	TGTGCCAGCTCAGAGGACAGGAACTATGGCTACACCTTC	CASSEDRNYGYTF
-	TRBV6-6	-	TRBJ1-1	TGTGCCAGCAGTTACGACAACACTGAAGCTTTCTTT	CASSYDNTEAFF
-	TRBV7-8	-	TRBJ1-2	TGTGCCAGCAGCCGGAACAGGGCCTATGGCTACACCTTC	CASSRNRAYGYTF
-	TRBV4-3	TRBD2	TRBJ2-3	TGCGCCAGCAGCCAGACTAGCGGGGGAGGTACGCAGTATTTT	CASSQTSGGGTQYF
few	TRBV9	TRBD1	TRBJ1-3	TGTGCCAGCAGCGAGGGGGGACAGGCCTCTGGAAACACCATATATTTT	CASSEGGQASGNTIYF
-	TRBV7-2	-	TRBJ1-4	TGTGCCAGCAGCTTGATGGGCTCGACAGGCCCCGAAAAACTGTTTTTT	CASSLMGSTGPEKLFF
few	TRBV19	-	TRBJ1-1	TGTGCCAGTAGTATTAAGGCCATGAACACTGAAGCTTTCTTT	CASSIKAMNTEAFF
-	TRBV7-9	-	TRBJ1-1	TGTGCCAGCAGCTTAAATGGAGTCAGTGAAGCTTTCTTT	CASSLNGVSEAFF
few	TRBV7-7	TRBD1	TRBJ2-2	TGTGCCAGCAGCCTCGGGCAGGGGGCGAGAACCGGGGAGCTGTTTTTT	CASSLGQGARTGELFF
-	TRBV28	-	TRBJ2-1	TGTGCCAGCAGTTTAAGGGTGGTGGGCAGCTCCTACAATGAGCAGTTCTTC	CASSLRVVGSSYNEQFF
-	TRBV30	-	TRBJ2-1	TGTGCCTGGAGTCAAGACAGGAACAATGAGCAGTTCTTC	CAWSQDRNNEQFF
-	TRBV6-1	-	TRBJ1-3	TGTGCCAGCAGTGAAAGAGGGACTGGAAACACCATATATTTT	CASSERGTGNTIYF
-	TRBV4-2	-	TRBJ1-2	TGTGCCAGCAGCCAAGAGGGACGTCCGGCCGTTAACTATGGCTACACCTTC	CASSQEGRPAVNYGYTF
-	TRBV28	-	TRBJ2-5	TGTGCCAGCAGACGCCGGGGTTGGGAGACCCAGTACTTC	CASRRRGWETQYF
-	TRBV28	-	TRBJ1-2	TGTGCCAGCAGGCTGGGGACCTATGGCTACACCTTC	CASRLGTYGYTF
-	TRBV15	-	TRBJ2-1	TGTGCCACCAGCAGAGATTTCGCAGACCTGAGTGAGCAGTTCTTC	CATSRDFADLSEQFF
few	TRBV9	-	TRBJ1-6	TGTGCCAGCAGCGCACTAGACAGAGAGGATTCACCCCTCCACTTT	CASSALDREDSPLHF
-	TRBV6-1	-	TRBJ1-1	TGTGCCAGCAGTGAAGACCCGGGGCGTAGGTCTGGTGAAGCTTTCTTT	CASSEDPGRRSGEAFF